Shown below are 10 T cell receptor beta chains from a single sample sequenced in a study of cytomegalovirus exposure and HLA in healthy donors. Primers: 60 Vbeta forward and 13 Jbeta reverse. Here immunoSEQ multiplex PCR was the method, and the copy in TCRdb shows in-frame clones only, minus some. Of around 120,000 clones in the sample, over 60% are singletons; the top ten hold roughly 2%. Sample: PBMCs. The receptors shown here come from a man aged 18 to 29 in good health and CMV-seronegative.

This clone was counted a few times. V gene TRBV28 combines with J gene TRBJ1-5; 9 nucleotides agree with TRBD1. Germline assignment: CDR1 MDHEN and CDR2 SYDVKM. This CDR3 region has 15 residues. V was clipped by 10 bases and J by 0 bases; unmatched bases: 7. CDR3 loop: CATGQGLYSNQPQHF. Written as DNA, the CDR3 is TGTGCCACCGGACAGGGGCTTTATAGCAATCAGCCCCAGCATTTT.

The rearrangement uses TRBV30 and TRBJ2-7; weak D call: TRBD2 (5 bases). In germline, CDR1 is GTSNPN, CDR2 SVGIG (reference sequence). The CDR3 spans 13 residues. Between the trimmed V and J ends, which lost 0 bases and 3 bases, there was a span of 9 bases. CDR3 bases: TGTGCCTGGAGTGTAGCGGATGACTACGAGCAGTACTTC. This codes for CAWSVADDYEQYF. Looking up the rest from reference TRBV30 and TRBJ2-7 gives the full variable domain: SQTIHQWPATLVQPVGSPLSLECTVEGTSNPNLYWYRQAAGRGLQLLFYSVGIGQISSEVPQNLSASRPQDRQFILSSKKLLLSDSGFYLCAWSVADDYEQYFGPGTRLTVT.

V usage is TRBV7-3 and J usage is TRBJ2-1; 9 nucleotides match TRBD2. Trimming at V came to 1 base and at J to 7 bases, leaving 17 bases not matched to a gene. This CDR3 comprises 19 residues. Germline CDR1 is SGHTA and CDR2 is FQGTGA. Written as DNA, the CDR3 is TGTGCCAGCAGCTTAAGAAGACTAGCGGCTGCAAGCTATGGGAATGAGCAGTTCTTC. Translation gives CASSLRRLAAASYGNEQFF. Variable domain in full (rest from reference TRBV7-3 and TRBJ2-1): GAGVSQTPSNKVTEKGKYVELRCDPISGHTALYWYRQSLGQGPEFLIYFQGTGAADDSGLPNDRFFAVRPEGSVSTLKIQRTERGDSAVYLCASSLRRLAAASYGNEQFFGPGTRLTVL.

The genes are TRBV9 and TRBJ2-5; 7 bases are shared with TRBD1. Germline V gene lookup returns CDR1 SGDLS and CDR2 YYNGEE. This CDR3 has 17 residues. The V segment lost 0 bases and the J segment 4 bases; nucleotides outside the gene matches: 12. CDR3 protein: CASSVDLADRAGETQYF. The CDR3 DNA is TGTGCCAGCAGCGTAGACTTGGCAGACAGGGCGGGAGAGACCCAGTACTTC. The full variable domain, in which reference TRBV9 and TRBJ2-5 provide the parts outside the CDR3, is DSGVTQTPKHLITATGQRVTLRCSPRSGDLSVYWYQQSLDQGLQFLIQYYNGEERAKGNILERFSAQQFPDLHSELNLSSLELGDSALYFCASSVDLADRAGETQYFGPGTRLLVL.

The rearrangement links TRBV28 to TRBJ2-2, with 9 nucleotides matching TRBD2. The CDR3 covers 17 residues. V shed 6 bases and J 6 bases; nucleotides not matched to a gene: 14. CDR1 is MDHEN and CDR2 is SYDVKM in the germline V gene. CDR3 sequence reads: CASSHRAGGVLAGELFF. In nucleotides, the CDR3 is TGTGCCAGCAGCCATCGGGCGGGAGGGGTTTTGGCCGGGGAGCTGTTTTTT.

This chain joins TRBV30 and TRBJ2-1, with TRBD2 matching 7 bases. V dropped 4 bases and J dropped 7; count of bases not matched to a gene: 10. CDR3 length: 14 amino acids. The V gene's germline CDR1 is GTSNPN and CDR2 SVGIG (reference sequence). CDR3 coding DNA: TGTGCCTGGATGGTTAGTTCCGGGAGGAATGAGCAGTTCTTC. Translating it yields CAWMVSSGRNEQFF.

This sequence joins TRBV29-1 and TRBJ1-1; D might be TRBD1 (6 bases). Trimming removed 4 bases at V and 1 base at J, with 13 bases between. Germline V lookup: CDR1 SQVTM, CDR2 ANQGSEA. CDR3 length equals 14 residues. This CDR3 reads CSVGSDRQNTEAFF. The CDR3 DNA reads TGCAGCGTTGGGTCGGACAGACAGAACACTGAAGCTTTCTTT.

The chain employs TRBV18 and TRBJ1-5, with 8 bases aligning to TRBD1. The CDR3 length is 14 residues. After removal of 4 bases from V and 5 bases from J, the junction contained 4 bases not matched to a gene. The germline V gene has CDR1 KGHSH and CDR2 LQKENI. The CDR3 nucleotides read TGTGCCAGCTCACGACAGGGGAGGGATCAGCCCCAGCATTTT. Translated: CASSRQGRDQPQHF. The variable domain in full, completed from reference TRBV18 and TRBJ1-5, reads NAGVMQNPRHLVRRRGQEARLRCSPMKGHSHVYWYRQLPEEGLKFMVYLQKENIIDESGMPKERFSAEFPKEGPSILRIQQVVRGDSAAYFCASSRQGRDQPQHFGDGTRLSIL.

This sequence joins TRBV28 and TRBJ2-2; a possible D gene is TRBD2 (6 bases). V lost 6 bases and J 6 bases, leaving 17 bases between the germline ends. CDR3 length: 15 amino acids. Germline lookup yields CDR1 MDHEN and CDR2 SYDVKM. CDR3 sequence reads: CASREDGGGAGELFF. The DNA of the CDR3 is TGTGCCAGCAGGGAGGACGGGGGTGGGGCCGGGGAGCTGTTTTTT.

The CDR3 is CASRGTGEEQYF. CDR3 nucleotides: TGTGCCAGCAGGGGGACAGGGGAAGAGCAGTACTTC. This chain connects TRBV27 to TRBJ2-7; 10 bases fit TRBD1. V trimming: 6 bases; J trimming: 7 bases; junction bases outside the gene matches: 3. This CDR3 has 12 amino acids. Germline V gene lookup returns CDR1 MNHEY and CDR2 SMNVEV (reference sequence).